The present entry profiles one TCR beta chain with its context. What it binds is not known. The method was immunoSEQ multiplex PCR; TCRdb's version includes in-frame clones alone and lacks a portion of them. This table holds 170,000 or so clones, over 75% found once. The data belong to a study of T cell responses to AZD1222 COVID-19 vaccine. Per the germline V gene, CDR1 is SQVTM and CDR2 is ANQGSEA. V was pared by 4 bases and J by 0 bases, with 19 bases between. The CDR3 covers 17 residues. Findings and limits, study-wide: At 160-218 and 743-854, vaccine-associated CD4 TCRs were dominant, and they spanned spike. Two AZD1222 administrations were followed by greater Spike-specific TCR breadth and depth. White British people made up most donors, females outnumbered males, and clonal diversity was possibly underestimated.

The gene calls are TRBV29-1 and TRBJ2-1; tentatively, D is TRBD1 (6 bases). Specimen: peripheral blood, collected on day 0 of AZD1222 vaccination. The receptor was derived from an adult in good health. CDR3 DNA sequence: TGCAGCGTTGGACAACAGGGCGGGTGGAGCTCCTACAATGAGCAGTTCTTC. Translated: CSVGQQGGWSSYNEQFF.